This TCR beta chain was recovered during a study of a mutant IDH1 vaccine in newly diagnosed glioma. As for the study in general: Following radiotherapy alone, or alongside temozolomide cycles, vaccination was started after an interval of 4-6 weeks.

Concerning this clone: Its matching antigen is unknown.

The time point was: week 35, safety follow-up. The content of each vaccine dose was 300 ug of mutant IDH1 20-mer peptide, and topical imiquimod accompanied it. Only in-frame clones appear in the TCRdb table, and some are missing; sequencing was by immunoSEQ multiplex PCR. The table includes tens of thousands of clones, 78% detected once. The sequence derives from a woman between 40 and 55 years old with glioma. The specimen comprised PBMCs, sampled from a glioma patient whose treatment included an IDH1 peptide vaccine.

CDR3 residues: CASSSSPEEETQYF. The CDR3 DNA sequence: TGTGCCAGCAGCTCCTCGCCGGAGGAAGAGACCCAGTACTTC. The rearrangement links TRBV5-6 to TRBJ2-5; perhaps TRBD2 as D (5 bases). V was trimmed by 3 bases and J by 3 bases, leaving 12 bases between them. CDR1 and CDR2 from the germline V gene are SGHDT and YYEEEE. The CDR3 has 14 amino acids.